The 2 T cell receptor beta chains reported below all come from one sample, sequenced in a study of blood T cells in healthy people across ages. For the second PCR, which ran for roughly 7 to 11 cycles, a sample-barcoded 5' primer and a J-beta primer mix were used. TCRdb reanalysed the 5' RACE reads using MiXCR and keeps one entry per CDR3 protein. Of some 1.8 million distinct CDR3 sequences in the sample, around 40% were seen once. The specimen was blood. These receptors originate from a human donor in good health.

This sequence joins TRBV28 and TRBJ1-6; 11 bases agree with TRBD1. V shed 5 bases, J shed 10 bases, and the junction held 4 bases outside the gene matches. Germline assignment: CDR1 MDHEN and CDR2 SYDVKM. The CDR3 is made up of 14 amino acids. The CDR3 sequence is CASSPGQGASPLHF. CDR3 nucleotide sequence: TGTGCCAGCAGTCCAGGACAGGGGGCCTCACCCCTCCACTTT.

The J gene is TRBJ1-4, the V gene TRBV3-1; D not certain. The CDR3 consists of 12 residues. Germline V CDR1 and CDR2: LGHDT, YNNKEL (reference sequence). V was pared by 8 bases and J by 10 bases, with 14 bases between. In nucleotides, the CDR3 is TGTGCCAGCGTGGCCTACTCGGGAAAACTGTTTTTT. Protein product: CASVAYSGKLFF.